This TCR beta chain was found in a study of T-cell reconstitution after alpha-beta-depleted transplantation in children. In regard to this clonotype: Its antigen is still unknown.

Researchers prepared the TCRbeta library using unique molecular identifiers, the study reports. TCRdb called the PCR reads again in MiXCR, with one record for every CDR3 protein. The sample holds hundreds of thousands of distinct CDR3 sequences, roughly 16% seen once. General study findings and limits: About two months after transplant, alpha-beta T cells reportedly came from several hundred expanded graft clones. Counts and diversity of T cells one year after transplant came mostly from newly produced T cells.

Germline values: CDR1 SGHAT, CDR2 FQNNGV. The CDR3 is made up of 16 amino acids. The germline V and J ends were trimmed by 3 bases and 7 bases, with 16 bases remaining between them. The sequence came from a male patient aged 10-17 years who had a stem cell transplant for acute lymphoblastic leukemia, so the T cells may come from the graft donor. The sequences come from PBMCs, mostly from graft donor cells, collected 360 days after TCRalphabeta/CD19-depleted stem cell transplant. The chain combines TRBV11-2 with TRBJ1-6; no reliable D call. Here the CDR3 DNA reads TGTGCCAGCAGCTTGGAGGCTCAGACACCGAATTCACCCCTCCACTTT. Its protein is CASSLEAQTPNSPLHF.